This is a list of T cell receptor beta chains from one sample in a study of T cells in Graves' hyperthyroidism and ophthalmopathy. TCRdb redid the calling of the multiplex PCR reads with MiXCR, one entry per CDR3 protein. The sample has about 300,000 distinct CDR3 sequences; about 13% are singletons. Sequenced: blood. The receptors come from a middle-aged woman with Graves' hyperthyroidism. Both conserved end residues are part of each CDR3.

>TRBV29-1|TRBJ2-7
CSVVGTGHYEQYF
>TRBV20-1|TRBJ2-7
CSARDPAGGSYEQYF
>TRBV18|TRBJ1-5
CASSRQGIDQPQHF
>TRBV5-8|TRBJ2-1
CASSLAGLAGHNEQFF
>TRBV18|TRBJ1-6
CASSPAGMGNSPLHF
>TRBV2|TRBJ1-2
CASMPYGYTF
>TRBV28|TRBJ2-7
CASSLGGEWEQYF
>TRBV15|TRBJ2-3
CATSSPGTFSTDTQYF
>TRBV12-5|TRBJ1-1
CASGLVTGAGWTEAFF
>TRBV12-3/TRBV12-4|TRBJ2-5
CASSRIAGGETQYF
>TRBV30|TRBJ1-1
CAWTSQVGTEAFF
>TRBV5-8|TRBJ2-7
CASSRADRGVTYEQYF
>TRBV28|TRBJ1-6
CASSLSREEAPLHF
>TRBV7-9|TRBJ2-3
CASRQAPDTQYF
>TRBV4-1|TRBJ2-4
CASSQDPGGPGGNIQYF
>TRBV11-2|TRBJ2-1
CASSLVPGNEQFF
>TRBV6-2/TRBV6-3|TRBJ2-3
CASSFAAATRTDTQYF
>TRBV12-3/TRBV12-4|TRBJ2-1
CASSLWGRNDNEQFF
>TRBV28|TRBJ1-3
CASSSPGRFSGNTIYF
>TRBV4-1|TRBJ2-2
CASSQPGLAGGATGELFF
>TRBV30|TRBJ1-2
CAWSVSRTGGGYGYTF
>TRBV28|TRBJ2-4
CASSSTGRAGIQYF
>TRBV28|TRBJ1-3
CASSLLTGTITGNTIYF
>TRBV12-3/TRBV12-4|TRBJ2-1
CASNPTGVHNEQFF
>TRBV18|TRBJ2-3
CASSPDRGWADTQYF
>TRBV6-1|TRBJ2-7
CASSQTGTAYEQYF
>TRBV29-1|TRBJ1-1
CSVVEGSGGPEAFF
>TRBV5-6|TRBJ1-5
CASSLGVSSAGQPQHF
>TRBV10-3|TRBJ2-3
CAISTSLGSSTDTQYF
>TRBV18|TRBJ2-3
CASSLLDSTDTQYF
>TRBV18|TRBJ1-1
CASSANANTEAFF
>TRBV7-9|TRBJ1-1
CASSLGGDTEAFF
>TRBV5-1|TRBJ2-2
CASSLAGLENTGELFF
>TRBV5-6|TRBJ2-7
CASSGGQGFNEQYF
>TRBV5-8|TRBJ2-5
CASLRLGGAETQYF
>TRBV28|TRBJ1-5
CASTYTGAFNQPQHF
>TRBV12-3/TRBV12-4|TRBJ1-3
CASSLAPAGRVIYF
>TRBV12-3/TRBV12-4|TRBJ2-7
CASSQGLAESYEQYF
>TRBV27|TRBJ1-1
CASSFRGVAEAFF
>TRBV7-9|TRBJ2-6
CASSPRGGSAANVLTF
>TRBV4-1|TRBJ2-4
CASSPAGLAKNIQYF